The entry that follows covers one TCR beta chain sequence. Its antigen is unidentified. The data originate from a study of OX40 agonist ivuxolimab in advanced cancers. Study-level findings and limits: Expanded clones tended on average to be more numerous among CD8+ T cells than CD4+.

The germline CDR1 and CDR2 sequences are SGHVS and FNYEAQ. CDR3 length: 15 residues. Trimming left V 5 bases short and J 2 bases short, with 15 bases between. Repertoires were generated with immunoSEQ multiplex PCR, while TCRdb's copy carries only in-frame clones and drops some. Of about 69,000 clones in the sample, roughly 89% were seen once. Patients with autoimmune history or systemic immunosuppression were excluded. The specimen was CD4+ or CD8+ T cells sorted from blood, collected in a trial of the OX40 agonist ivuxolimab. The receptor was isolated from an adult with an advanced solid tumor such as melanoma, head and neck, liver or kidney cancer. The chain couples TRBV7-6 to TRBJ2-5; no definite D call. The CDR3 spells CASSPARPPQETQYF. CDR3 sequence (DNA): TGTGCCAGCAGCCCTGCCAGGCCGCCACAAGAGACCCAGTACTTC.